A selection of T cell receptor beta chains follows, all from one sample in a study of beta chain features in type 1 diabetes. Using immunoSEQ multiplex PCR, the repertoire was profiled, and TCRdb retains in-frame clones only, with some absent. The sample comprises roughly 340,000 clones, around an eighth of which are singletons, and 0.0095% to 0.011% rests with the top ten. Source material: naive CD4+ T cells from blood. Receptor source: a woman aged 18-35 years with type 1 diabetes. Both conserved end residues are part of each CDR3. Each record gives: V gene, J gene, D gene, clone size, CDR3 protein, CDR3 DNA. A D gene is named only where the DNA matches it firmly. Clone sizes are given selectively: once, few, many, or a class where the clone is expanded.

v_call: TRBV5-4
j_call: TRBJ2-6
d_call: TRBD1
clone_size: few
cdr3_aa: CASSPRSGTGGTGANVLTF
cdr3_nt: TGTGCCAGCAGCCCCCGCTCCGGGACAGGGGGCACTGGGGCCAACGTCCTGACTTTC

v_call: TRBV25-1
j_call: TRBJ2-5
d_call: -
clone_size: -
cdr3_aa: CASSESRAQYF
cdr3_nt: TGTGCCAGCAGTGAATCGCGGGCCCAGTACTTC

v_call: TRBV5-1
j_call: TRBJ2-7
d_call: -
clone_size: few
cdr3_aa: CASSQPQGSEQYF
cdr3_nt: TGCGCCAGCAGCCAACCACAGGGCAGCGAGCAGTACTTC

v_call: TRBV18
j_call: TRBJ2-3
d_call: -
clone_size: few
cdr3_aa: CASSPSATVVDTQYF
cdr3_nt: TGTGCCAGCTCACCATCAGCGACCGTGGTAGATACGCAGTATTTT

v_call: TRBV19
j_call: TRBJ2-2
d_call: -
clone_size: -
cdr3_aa: CASRDAGERAGELFF
cdr3_nt: TGTGCCAGTAGGGACGCAGGGGAGAGGGCCGGGGAGCTGTTTTTT

v_call: TRBV2
j_call: TRBJ2-6
d_call: TRBD2
clone_size: -
cdr3_aa: CASGREGAGANVLTF
cdr3_nt: TGTGCCAGCGGGCGGGAGGGGGCTGGGGCCAACGTCCTGACTTTC

v_call: TRBV6-5
j_call: TRBJ1-2
d_call: -
clone_size: -
cdr3_aa: CASKRGNYGYTF
cdr3_nt: TGTGCCAGCAAGCGGGGTAACTATGGCTACACCTTC

v_call: TRBV4-1
j_call: TRBJ2-1
d_call: -
clone_size: -
cdr3_aa: CASSQEIQRGQFF
cdr3_nt: TGCGCCAGCAGCCAAGAAATCCAGCGTGGGCAGTTCTTC

v_call: TRBV5-1
j_call: TRBJ1-4
d_call: -
clone_size: once
cdr3_aa: CASSLSAGNEKLFF
cdr3_nt: TGCGCCAGCAGCTTGTCGGCAGGGAATGAAAAACTGTTTTTT

v_call: TRBV18
j_call: TRBJ2-7
d_call: -
clone_size: -
cdr3_aa: CASSPPSTGQSYEQYF
cdr3_nt: TGTGCCAGCTCACCACCGTCAACAGGGCAGTCCTACGAGCAGTACTTC

v_call: TRBV6-5
j_call: TRBJ2-7
d_call: TRBD2
clone_size: -
cdr3_aa: CASSTLASGPNEQYF
cdr3_nt: TGTGCCAGCAGTACCCTGGCTAGCGGGCCGAACGAGCAGTACTTC

v_call: TRBV9
j_call: TRBJ2-3
d_call: TRBD2
clone_size: -
cdr3_aa: CASSVLAGEADTQYF
cdr3_nt: TGTGCCAGCAGCGTGTTGGCGGGAGAGGCAGATACGCAGTATTTT

v_call: TRBV7-2
j_call: TRBJ1-2
d_call: TRBD1
clone_size: few
cdr3_aa: CASSSNPGQGNGYTF
cdr3_nt: TGTGCCAGCAGCTCGAACCCGGGACAGGGTAATGGCTACACCTTC

v_call: TRBV7-2
j_call: TRBJ2-3
d_call: -
clone_size: few
cdr3_aa: CASSSGQPRTDTQYF
cdr3_nt: TGTGCCAGCAGTTCAGGACAGCCCCGCACAGATACGCAGTATTTT

v_call: TRBV7-7
j_call: TRBJ2-1
d_call: TRBD2
clone_size: few
cdr3_aa: CASSAGTSGGNEQFF
cdr3_nt: TGTGCTAGCAGCGCCGGGACTAGCGGGGGTAATGAGCAGTTCTTC

v_call: TRBV4-1
j_call: TRBJ2-5
d_call: -
clone_size: few
cdr3_aa: CAGHSEVQETQYF
cdr3_nt: TGCGCCGGCCACAGTGAAGTCCAAGAGACCCAGTACTTC

v_call: TRBV5-4
j_call: TRBJ1-4
d_call: -
clone_size: few
cdr3_aa: CASSLGGRGSEKLFF
cdr3_nt: TGTGCCAGCAGCTTGGGTGGCAGGGGAAGTGAAAAACTGTTTTTT

v_call: TRBV29-1
j_call: TRBJ2-5
d_call: -
clone_size: few
cdr3_aa: CSAQGYFQETQYF
cdr3_nt: TGCAGCGCGCAGGGTTATTTCCAAGAGACCCAGTACTTC

v_call: TRBV7-8
j_call: TRBJ2-1
d_call: -
clone_size: few
cdr3_aa: CASGPPFPDEQFF
cdr3_nt: TGTGCCAGCGGGCCCCCGTTTCCCGATGAGCAGTTCTTC

v_call: TRBV6-4
j_call: TRBJ2-7
d_call: -
clone_size: -
cdr3_aa: CASSDPLEQYF
cdr3_nt: TGTGCCAGCAGTGACCCTTTGGAGCAGTACTTC

v_call: TRBV15
j_call: TRBJ1-2
d_call: -
clone_size: once
cdr3_aa: CATSRPIANYGYTF
cdr3_nt: TGTGCCACCAGCAGACCCATAGCTAACTATGGCTACACCTTC

v_call: TRBV6-6
j_call: TRBJ1-2
d_call: TRBD1
clone_size: few
cdr3_aa: CATQGGGRGNYGYTF
cdr3_nt: TGTGCCACCCAAGGGGGCGGGAGGGGTAACTATGGCTACACCTTC

v_call: TRBV5-6
j_call: TRBJ2-1
d_call: TRBD1
clone_size: few
cdr3_aa: CASDKGAGFNNEQFF
cdr3_nt: TGTGCCAGCGACAAGGGGGCAGGGTTTAACAATGAGCAGTTCTTC

v_call: TRBV9
j_call: TRBJ1-2
d_call: -
clone_size: few
cdr3_aa: CASKNQLNYGYTF
cdr3_nt: TGTGCCAGCAAAAACCAACTTAACTATGGCTACACCTTC

v_call: TRBV10-3
j_call: TRBJ1-1
d_call: -
clone_size: few
cdr3_aa: CAISDPLLGGTEAFF
cdr3_nt: TGTGCCATCAGCGACCCTCTCCTGGGGGGCACTGAAGCTTTCTTT

v_call: TRBV30
j_call: TRBJ2-7
d_call: TRBD1
clone_size: -
cdr3_aa: CAWSASWDRVKEQYF
cdr3_nt: TGTGCCTGGAGCGCCAGTTGGGACAGGGTAAAGGAGCAGTACTTC

v_call: TRBV4-3
j_call: TRBJ1-2
d_call: -
clone_size: -
cdr3_aa: CASSQERSGWVAGYTF
cdr3_nt: TGCGCCAGCAGCCAAGAAAGATCAGGATGGGTGGCTGGCTACACCTTC

v_call: TRBV10-3
j_call: TRBJ2-1
d_call: TRBD2
clone_size: -
cdr3_aa: CAIERAGVGNEQFF
cdr3_nt: TGTGCCATCGAACGGGCGGGAGTAGGCAATGAGCAGTTCTTC

v_call: TRBV27
j_call: TRBJ2-1
d_call: -
clone_size: few
cdr3_aa: CASTLAAGYEQFF
cdr3_nt: TGTGCCAGCACCTTAGCTGCGGGATACGAGCAGTTCTTC

v_call: TRBV18
j_call: TRBJ2-2
d_call: TRBD2
clone_size: few
cdr3_aa: CASSPRAGEDTGELFF
cdr3_nt: TGTGCCAGCTCACCACGGGCGGGAGAGGACACCGGGGAGCTGTTTTTT

v_call: TRBV15
j_call: TRBJ2-5
d_call: -
clone_size: -
cdr3_aa: CATSLRGREETQYF
cdr3_nt: TGTGCCACCAGCCTAAGGGGAAGAGAAGAGACCCAGTACTTC

v_call: TRBV29-1
j_call: TRBJ2-7
d_call: -
clone_size: -
cdr3_aa: CSVVGQGIYEQYF
cdr3_nt: TGCAGCGTTGTAGGGCAGGGAATCTACGAGCAGTACTTC

v_call: TRBV9
j_call: TRBJ2-5
d_call: TRBD1
clone_size: -
cdr3_aa: CASSTAEGGYPETQYF
cdr3_nt: TGTGCCAGCAGCACCGCGGAAGGGGGCTATCCAGAGACCCAGTACTTC

v_call: TRBV9
j_call: TRBJ2-2
d_call: -
clone_size: few
cdr3_aa: CASSVDGGTNTGELFF
cdr3_nt: TGTGCCAGCAGCGTAGACGGCGGGACGAACACCGGGGAGCTGTTTTTT

v_call: TRBV19
j_call: TRBJ2-7
d_call: -
clone_size: -
cdr3_aa: CASSTGTTLYGQYF
cdr3_nt: TGTGCCAGTAGTACCGGGACAACACTCTACGGGCAGTACTTC

v_call: TRBV7-9
j_call: TRBJ2-7
d_call: -
clone_size: few
cdr3_aa: CASSPGIEQYF
cdr3_nt: TGTGCCAGCAGCCCGGGGATTGAGCAGTACTTC

v_call: TRBV7-9
j_call: TRBJ1-5
d_call: -
clone_size: -
cdr3_aa: CASSPSGDQPQHF
cdr3_nt: TGTGCCAGCAGCCCCTCCGGAGATCAGCCCCAGCATTTT

v_call: TRBV5-1
j_call: TRBJ2-3
d_call: -
clone_size: -
cdr3_aa: CASSSISVADTQYF
cdr3_nt: TGCGCCAGCAGCTCGATTAGTGTTGCAGATACGCAGTATTTT

v_call: TRBV9
j_call: TRBJ1-2
d_call: TRBD1
clone_size: -
cdr3_aa: CASSAQLNRGQRDGYTF
cdr3_nt: TGTGCCAGCAGCGCTCAGTTAAACAGGGGGCAAAGGGATGGCTACACCTTC

v_call: TRBV18
j_call: TRBJ2-7
d_call: TRBD2
clone_size: -
cdr3_aa: CASSSRLAEVYEQYF
cdr3_nt: TGTGCCAGCTCATCTCGACTAGCTGAGGTATACGAGCAGTACTTC

v_call: TRBV9
j_call: TRBJ2-3
d_call: -
clone_size: -
cdr3_aa: CASSVDVLPGTQYF
cdr3_nt: TGTGCCAGCAGCGTAGATGTCCTCCCCGGTACGCAGTATTTT

v_call: TRBV7-2
j_call: TRBJ2-3
d_call: -
clone_size: -
cdr3_aa: CASSPAGFTDTQYF
cdr3_nt: TGTGCCAGCAGCCCGGCAGGGTTCACAGATACGCAGTATTTT

v_call: TRBV30
j_call: TRBJ1-1
d_call: TRBD1
clone_size: few
cdr3_aa: CAKDRGSEAFF
cdr3_nt: TGTGCCAAAGACAGGGGCTCTGAAGCTTTCTTT

v_call: TRBV2
j_call: TRBJ2-7
d_call: TRBD2
clone_size: -
cdr3_aa: CASSELGDYSYEQYF
cdr3_nt: TGTGCCAGCAGTGAACTGGGGGACTACTCCTACGAGCAGTACTTC

v_call: TRBV5-4
j_call: TRBJ2-1
d_call: TRBD2
clone_size: few
cdr3_aa: CASSDGTSQSGEQFF
cdr3_nt: TGTGCCAGCAGCGACGGGACTAGCCAATCCGGTGAGCAGTTCTTC

v_call: TRBV6-5
j_call: TRBJ2-6
d_call: -
clone_size: few
cdr3_aa: CASSSLDPSGANVLTF
cdr3_nt: TGTGCCAGCAGTTCCCTAGACCCCTCTGGGGCCAACGTCCTGACTTTC

v_call: TRBV11-2
j_call: TRBJ1-2
d_call: TRBD1
clone_size: -
cdr3_aa: CASSPGGTGNYGYTF
cdr3_nt: TGTGCCAGCAGCCCAGGAGGGACAGGGAACTATGGCTACACCTTC

v_call: TRBV7-9
j_call: TRBJ2-3
d_call: TRBD1
clone_size: -
cdr3_aa: CASTGTGTDTQYF
cdr3_nt: TGTGCCAGCACCGGGACAGGAACCGATACGCAGTATTTT

v_call: TRBV7-2
j_call: TRBJ1-2
d_call: -
clone_size: few
cdr3_aa: CASSFTVRSNYGYTF
cdr3_nt: TGTGCCAGCAGCTTCACGGTCAGGTCTAACTATGGCTACACCTTC

v_call: TRBV20-1
j_call: TRBJ1-1
d_call: -
clone_size: -
cdr3_aa: CSAADIEAFF
cdr3_nt: TGCAGTGCTGCAGACATTGAAGCTTTCTTT

v_call: TRBV18
j_call: TRBJ2-7
d_call: -
clone_size: few
cdr3_aa: CASSTLEGTEQYF
cdr3_nt: TGTGCCAGCTCAACCCTAGAGGGCACCGAGCAGTACTTC

v_call: TRBV6-4
j_call: TRBJ2-5
d_call: TRBD2
clone_size: -
cdr3_aa: CASSLREGETQYF
cdr3_nt: TGTGCCAGCAGTCTACGGGAGGGGGAGACCCAGTACTTC

v_call: TRBV15
j_call: TRBJ2-3
d_call: -
clone_size: -
cdr3_aa: CATKSLATDTQYF
cdr3_nt: TGTGCCACCAAGTCGCTAGCGACAGATACGCAGTATTTT

v_call: TRBV6-5
j_call: TRBJ2-1
d_call: -
clone_size: few
cdr3_aa: CASSLPEGEQFF
cdr3_nt: TGTGCCAGCAGCCTCCCTGAGGGTGAGCAGTTCTTC

v_call: TRBV7-2
j_call: TRBJ2-7
d_call: TRBD1
clone_size: few
cdr3_aa: CASSLGQGVSSYEQYF
cdr3_nt: TGTGCCAGCAGCTTAGGACAGGGGGTAAGCTCCTACGAGCAGTACTTC

v_call: TRBV15
j_call: TRBJ2-7
d_call: -
clone_size: -
cdr3_aa: CATSRDRGTLEQYF
cdr3_nt: TGTGCCACCAGCAGAGATCGTGGGACTCTCGAGCAGTACTTC

v_call: TRBV28
j_call: TRBJ1-5
d_call: -
clone_size: -
cdr3_aa: CATKGHRRDNSNQPQHF
cdr3_nt: TGTGCCACCAAAGGACATCGGAGGGATAATAGCAATCAGCCCCAGCATTTT

v_call: TRBV25-1
j_call: TRBJ2-5
d_call: TRBD1
clone_size: few
cdr3_aa: CASSENGQVGETQYF
cdr3_nt: TGTGCCAGCAGCGAAAACGGACAGGTTGGAGAGACCCAGTACTTC

v_call: TRBV11-2
j_call: TRBJ1-1
d_call: TRBD1
clone_size: few
cdr3_aa: CASSVLGQGGTFF
cdr3_nt: TGTGCCAGCAGCGTCCTAGGACAGGGCGGGACTTTCTTT